This TCR beta chain was identified in a study of somatic mutations in cytotoxic T cells in rheumatoid arthritis. The CDR3 loop spans 16 amino acids. Unmatched junction bases numbered 5, after V lost 0 bases and J lost 4 bases. Germline V gene lookup returns CDR1 MNHEY and CDR2 SVGAGI. Only in-frame clones appear in the TCRdb table, and some are missing; sequencing was by immunoSEQ multiplex PCR. Of 15,000 to 20,000 clones in the sample, about 68% were seen once. The chain is built from TRBV6-5 and TRBJ2-1, with TRBD2 matching over 8 bases. The sample was CD8+ T cells sorted from blood. This TCR was sampled from a man aged 60 to 69 in good health. CDR3 loop: CASSYSGSGIYNEQFF. In DNA, the CDR3 is TGTGCCAGCAGTTACTCGGGTAGCGGGATTTACAATGAGCAGTTCTTC.